The text below deals with one T cell receptor beta chain. Its cognate antigen is unknown. These data come from a study of cytomegalovirus exposure and HLA in healthy donors. Whole-study results and caveats: One later analysis reportedly identified an Asian-associated ancestry cluster that showed fewer N-insertions than the approximately 710-donor mean.

Use of 60 Vbeta and 13 Jbeta primers characterized the PCR. Libraries were prepared by immunoSEQ multiplex PCR; TCRdb keeps only in-frame clonotypes and omits some of them. The data contain about 180,000 clones, over 80% of them seen just once; the ten biggest clones take up approximately 1.3%. From germline, CDR1 is SGHAT and CDR2 FQNNGV. This CDR3 has 14 residues. Unmatched junction bases numbered 4, after V lost 2 bases and J lost 7 bases. The sequence came from a boy younger than 10 in good health and CMV-seronegative. The chain couples TRBV11-2 to TRBJ1-2, with TRBD1 identical over 10 bases. Sequenced sample: PBMCs. Written as DNA, the CDR3 is TGTGCCAGCAGCTTACCTTGGGACAGGGGTGGCTACACCTTC. It encodes CASSLPWDRGGYTF. Looking up the rest from reference TRBV11-2 and TRBJ1-2 gives the full variable domain: EAGVAQSPRYKIIEKRQSVAFWCNPISGHATLYWYQQILGQGPKLLIQFQNNGVVDDSQLPKDRFSAERLKGVDSTLKIQPAKLEDSAVYLCASSLPWDRGGYTFGSGTRLTVV.